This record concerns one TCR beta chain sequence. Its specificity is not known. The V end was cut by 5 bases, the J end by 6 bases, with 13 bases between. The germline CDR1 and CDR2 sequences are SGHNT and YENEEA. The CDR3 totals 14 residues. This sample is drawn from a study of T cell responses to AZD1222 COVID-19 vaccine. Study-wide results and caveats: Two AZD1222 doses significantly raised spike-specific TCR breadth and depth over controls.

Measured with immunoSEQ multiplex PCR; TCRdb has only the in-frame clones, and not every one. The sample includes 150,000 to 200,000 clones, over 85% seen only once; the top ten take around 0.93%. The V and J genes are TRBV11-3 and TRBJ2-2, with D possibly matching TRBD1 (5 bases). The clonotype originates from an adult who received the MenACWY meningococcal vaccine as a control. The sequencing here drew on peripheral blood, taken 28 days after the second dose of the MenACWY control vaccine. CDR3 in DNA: TGTGCCAGCAGCCAACAGGAAAAAGCCGGGGAGCTGTTTTTT. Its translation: CASSQQEKAGELFF.